The 2 T cell receptor beta chains below all came from one sample that was sequenced in a study of shared clonotypes between healthy human individuals. TCRdb's copy holds only in-frame clones and misses some; the assay was immunoSEQ multiplex PCR. The data contain 2,500,000 or so clones, around 94% of them singletons. The sequenced material came from naive CD4+ T cells sorted from blood. The subset was: CD45RA+ positively selected. These receptors all come from a man between 18 and 35 years old in good health.

The rearrangement joins TRBV5-4 to TRBJ2-5; 7 bases are shared with TRBD2. Germline V gene sequence: CDR1 SGHNT, CDR2 YYREEE (reference sequence). This CDR3 comprises 15 residues. Trimming at V came to 4 bases and at J to 5 bases, leaving 11 bases not matched to a gene. CDR3 region: CASSPPLGEGETQYF. CDR3 DNA sequence: TGTGCCAGCAGCCCACCCCTAGGGGAGGGGGAGACCCAGTACTTC.

This chain links TRBV7-2 with TRBJ2-5, with 7 bases fitting TRBD2. CDR1 and CDR2 (germline): SGHTA, FQGNSA. V lost 5 bases and J lost 6; bases outside the gene matches: 12. The CDR3 loop spans 15 amino acids. The CDR3 spells CASSQTVAGFKTQYF. For the CDR3, the DNA is TGTGCCAGCAGCCAAACTGTAGCGGGCTTTAAGACCCAGTACTTC. The variable domain in full, with the rest retrieved from reference TRBV7-2 and TRBJ2-5, is GAGVSQSPSNKVTEKGKDVELRCDPISGHTALYWYRQSLGQGLEFLIYFQGNSAPDKSGLPSDRFSAERTGGSVSTLTIQRTQQEDSAVYLCASSQTVAGFKTQYFGPGTRLLVL.